This T cell receptor beta chain was obtained from a study of blood T cell repertoires in COVID-19. Study in general: Samples taken during acute and convalescent COVID-19 were collected in the United States, Italy and Spain. From T cells, B-cell-depleted T cells, or PBMCs came the material, which was cDNA or gDNA.

Authors' methods: Amplified reference gene primers provided the basis for estimating nucleated cell counts. The data were produced by immunoSEQ multiplex PCR, yet TCRdb's version contains in-frame clones alone and is incomplete. V, J and clone size reflect that table, while D and trimming were determined from the DNA. This table has tens of thousands of clones, roughly 91% appearing once. Germline V gene sequence: CDR1 LGHDT, CDR2 YNNKEL (reference sequence). This CDR3 comprises 18 residues. V trimming: 0 bases; J trimming: 4 bases; junction bases outside the gene matches: 12. The source is an elderly woman with active COVID-19. The sample comprised peripheral blood. This chain uses TRBV3-1 (or the pseudogene TRBV3-2) with TRBJ2-3, with 8 bases matching TRBD1. As DNA, the CDR3 is TGTGCCAGCAGCCAAGATGACCAAGACAGGGGTCGTGCAGATACGCAGTATTTT. Translated: CASSQDDQDRGRADTQYF.